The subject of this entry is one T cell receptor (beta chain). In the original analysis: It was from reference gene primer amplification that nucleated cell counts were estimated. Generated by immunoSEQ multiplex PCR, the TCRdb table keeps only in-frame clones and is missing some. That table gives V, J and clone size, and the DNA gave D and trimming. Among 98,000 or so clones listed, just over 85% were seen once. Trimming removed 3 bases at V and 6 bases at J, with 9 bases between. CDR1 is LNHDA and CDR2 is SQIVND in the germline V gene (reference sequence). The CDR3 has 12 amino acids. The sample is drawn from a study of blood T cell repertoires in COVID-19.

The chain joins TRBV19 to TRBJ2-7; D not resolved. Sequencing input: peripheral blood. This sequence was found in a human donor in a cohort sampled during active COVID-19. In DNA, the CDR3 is TGTGCCAGTAGTATGGGCCAACTCGAGCAGTACTTC. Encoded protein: CASSMGQLEQYF.